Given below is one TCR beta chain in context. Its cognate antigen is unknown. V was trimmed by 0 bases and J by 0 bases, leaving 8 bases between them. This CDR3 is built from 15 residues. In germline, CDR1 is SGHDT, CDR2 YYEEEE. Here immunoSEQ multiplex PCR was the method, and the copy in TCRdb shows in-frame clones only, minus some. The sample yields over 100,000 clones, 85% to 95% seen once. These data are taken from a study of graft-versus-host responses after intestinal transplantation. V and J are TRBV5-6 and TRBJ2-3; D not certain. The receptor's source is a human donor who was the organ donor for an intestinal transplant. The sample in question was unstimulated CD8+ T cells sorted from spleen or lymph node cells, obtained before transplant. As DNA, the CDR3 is TGTGCCAGCAGCTTGGAACGGGTTAGCACAGATACGCAGTATTTT. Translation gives CASSLERVSTDTQYF.